This record covers a single T cell receptor beta chain. The antigen remains undetermined. This specimen belongs to a study of cytomegalovirus exposure and HLA in healthy donors. Findings and caveats of the study: Serostatus for CMV was the only available immune exposure information. Some V segments (TRBV6-2 and TRBV6-3 among them) were excluded as indistinguishable. Later analysis identified a missense DCLRE1C variant that was linked to TCR beta V- and J-gene trimming. According to a later analysis, most TCR beta chains associated with CMV appeared HLA-restricted.

Vbeta (60) and Jbeta (13) primers were used in the PCR. Assay: immunoSEQ multiplex PCR; the TCRdb copy retains only in-frame clones and omits some. The sample carries over 150,000 clones, around 77% recorded once. Germline values: CDR1 LNHDA, CDR2 SQIVND (reference sequence). V gave up 6 bases and J gave up 5 bases; unmatched junction bases: 9. CDR3 size: 15 residues. The V and J genes are TRBV19 and TRBJ2-1, with 8 nucleotides matching TRBD2. The TCR originated in a woman younger than 45 in good health and CMV-seronegative. Material for sequencing was PBMCs. The CDR3 here is CASRGGLGGHNEQFF. For the CDR3, the DNA is TGTGCCAGTAGAGGGGGACTAGGGGGTCACAATGAGCAGTTCTTC.